This T cell receptor (beta chain) was recorded in a study of T cell responses to AZD1222 COVID-19 vaccine. This table comes from immunoSEQ multiplex PCR, and its TCRdb copy is limited to in-frame clones, with some not included. The sample gives more than 150,000 clones, about 90% of which show up once; about 9.8% is in the top ten. The source material was peripheral blood, sampled 28 days after the second AZD1222 dose. The receptor comes from an adult who received the AZD1222 COVID-19 vaccine.

CDR3 DNA: TGTGCCAGCAGTGACAGGGAGGGTTCACCCCTCCACTTT. It translates to CASSDREGSPLHF. V gene TRBV6-1 combines with J gene TRBJ1-6, with D perhaps matching TRBD1 (5 bases). This CDR3 comprises 13 residues. V lost 3 bases and J lost 9, with 9 bases in between. Germline loops: CDR1 MNHNS, CDR2 SASEGT.